This T cell receptor beta chain was observed in a study of beta chain features in type 1 diabetes. Study overall: The samples had around 98 million sorted cells examined in all. Study findings and constraints: The similarity of naive, central memory and Treg TCRB repertoires appeared greater among patients than among healthy donors. Among all four CD4+ subsets, Type 1 diabetes patients had TCRB CDR3s that were moderately but significantly shorter.

V was clipped by 5 bases and J by 3 bases; unmatched bases: 8. Germline V lookup: CDR1 GTSNPN, CDR2 SVGIG (reference sequence). This CDR3 has 14 residues. Sequenced material consisted of expressed TCRB transcripts (all of the isolated RNA was reverse transcribed). Profiling relied on immunoSEQ multiplex PCR, and the TCRdb table lists in-frame clones only, not all of them. The table has 500,000 to 800,000 clones, around 12% seen once; the top ten hold over 0.1%. The table lists this clone with a few counts. Its antigen remains unknown. The genes are TRBV30 and TRBJ2-7, with 9 bases that match TRBD1. Material for sequencing was naive CD4+ T cells from blood. The clonotype comes from a man aged 30 to 45 with type 1 diabetes. The CDR3 loop reads CAWSFGTGFYEQYF. The CDR3 DNA reads TGTGCCTGGTCATTCGGGACAGGGTTCTACGAGCAGTACTTC.